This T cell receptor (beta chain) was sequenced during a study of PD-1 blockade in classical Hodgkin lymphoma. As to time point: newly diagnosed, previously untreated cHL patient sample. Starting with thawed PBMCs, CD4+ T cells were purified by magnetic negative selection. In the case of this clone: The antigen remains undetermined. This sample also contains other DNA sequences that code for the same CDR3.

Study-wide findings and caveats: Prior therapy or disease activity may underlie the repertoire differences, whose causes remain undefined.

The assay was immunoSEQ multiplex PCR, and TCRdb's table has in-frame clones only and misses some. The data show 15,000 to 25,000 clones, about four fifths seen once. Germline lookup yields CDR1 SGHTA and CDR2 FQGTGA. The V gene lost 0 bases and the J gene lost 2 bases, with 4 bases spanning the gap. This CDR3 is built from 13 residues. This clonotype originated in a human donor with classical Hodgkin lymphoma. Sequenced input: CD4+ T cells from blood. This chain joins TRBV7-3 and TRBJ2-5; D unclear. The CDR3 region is CASSLTVQETQYF. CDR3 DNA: TGTGCCAGCAGCTTAACTGTGCAAGAGACCCAGTACTTC.